The 24 T cell receptor beta chains in this list originate from one sample, sequenced in a study of shared clonotypes between healthy human individuals. Measured with immunoSEQ multiplex PCR; TCRdb has only the in-frame clones, and not every one. The table has 2 million to 2.5 million clones, around 95% seen once; the top ten hold less than 0.15%. The source material was naive CD4+ T cells sorted from blood. Subset indicated: CD45RA+ positively selected. These receptor sequences come from a young man in good health.

The chain links TRBV7-8 to TRBJ1-5; D unclear. The V end was cut by 1 base, the J end by 0 bases, with 13 bases between. This CDR3 region has 17 residues. Germline-derived CDR1 and CDR2 are SGHVS and FQNEAQ. The CDR3 DNA follows: TGTGCCAGCAGCTTAGAGGCAGCTTATTATAGCAATCAGCCCCAGCATTTT. Its protein is CASSLEAAYYSNQPQHF.

The chain links TRBV19 to TRBJ1-2, with D unresolved. CDR1 is LNHDA and CDR2 is SQIVND in the germline V gene (reference sequence). V lost 6 bases and J 0 bases, leaving 11 bases between the germline ends. The CDR3 has 14 amino acids. The CDR3 here is CASSLSSANYGYTF. CDR3 sequence (DNA): TGTGCCAGTAGCCTGTCCTCAGCTAACTATGGCTACACCTTC.

This rearrangement joins TRBV6-1 to TRBJ2-5; TRBD1 is a possible D gene (6 bases). CDR1 and CDR2 (germline): MNHNS, SASEGT. V was cut by 3 bases and J by 2 bases, with 13 bases left in between. This CDR3 region has 15 residues. For the CDR3, the DNA is TGTGCCAGCAGTGACAACAGGGTCCCTCAAGAGACCCAGTACTTC. This translates into CASSDNRVPQETQYF.

The chain couples TRBV18 to TRBJ1-2; D call uncertain. The CDR3 is made up of 14 amino acids. Trimming took off 0 bases at V and 2 bases at J, with 7 bases between the two ends. The V gene's germline CDR1 is KGHSH and CDR2 LQKENI. CDR3: CASSPPLGNYGYTF. Here the CDR3 DNA reads TGTGCCAGCTCACCACCTTTGGGGAACTATGGCTACACCTTC.

J is TRBJ2-7 and V is TRBV2; the match to TRBD1 covers 8 bases. This CDR3 spans 14 amino acids. V shed 5 bases and J 3 bases; nucleotides not matched to a gene: 6. Germline V gene sequence: CDR1 SNHLY, CDR2 FYNNEI. CDR3 sequence (DNA): TGTGCCAGCAGTACTCGACAGGGGATCTACGAGCAGTACTTC. It codes for CASSTRQGIYEQYF.

V gene TRBV4-1 combines with J gene TRBJ1-2, with a possible D match to TRBD1 (5 bases). The CDR3 is 16 amino acids. Per the germline V gene, CDR1 is MGHRA and CDR2 is YSYEKL. V was shortened by 0 bases and J by 1 base, with 12 bases between the two germline ends. The CDR3 here is CASSQDGGGFNYGYTF. CDR3 DNA sequence: TGCGCCAGCAGCCAAGACGGGGGGGGATTTAACTATGGCTACACCTTC.

The chain links TRBV2 to TRBJ1-5; maybe TRBD1 (5 bases). This CDR3 spans 13 amino acids. V gave up 8 bases and J gave up 1 base, with 9 bases separating them. Germline V gives CDR1 SNHLY, CDR2 FYNNEI. The CDR3 bases are TGTGCCAGCTGCCGGGACAGCAATCAGCCCCAGCATTTT. Amino acid sequence: CASCRDSNQPQHF.

This chain connects TRBV7-2 to TRBJ2-3; no clear D. Germline V gives CDR1 SGHTA, CDR2 FQGNSA. V was clipped by 10 bases and J by 4 bases, with 15 bases between them. CDR3 length: 13 amino acids. Here the CDR3 reads CAKKVVGADTQYF. The CDR3 nucleotides read TGTGCCAAAAAGGTGGTTGGGGCAGATACGCAGTATTTT.

This chain connects TRBV7-9 to TRBJ1-1, with 9 bases that match TRBD1. Germline V gives CDR1 SEHNR, CDR2 FQNEAQ (reference sequence). Unmatched junction bases numbered 11, after V lost 6 bases and J lost 3 bases. The CDR3 sequence is 16 residues long. CDR3 amino acids: CASSYLGQGRHTEAFF. The CDR3 bases are TGTGCCAGCAGTTACCTGGGACAGGGCCGGCACACTGAAGCTTTCTTT.

The chain couples TRBV5-1 to TRBJ2-1; D ambiguous. The germline CDR1 and CDR2 sequences are SGHRS and YFSETQ. V lost 2 bases, J lost 4 bases, and 13 bases lay in between. This CDR3 region has 15 residues. As DNA, the CDR3 is TGCGCCAGCAGCTTACCAAGGACCGAATACAATGAGCAGTTCTTC. Protein sequence: CASSLPRTEYNEQFF.

The chain combines TRBV10-3 with TRBJ2-3; 8 nucleotides match TRBD2. Trimming removed 8 bases from V and 4 bases from J; junction bases left unmatched: 11. Germline assignment: CDR1 ENHRY and CDR2 SYGVKD. The CDR3 loop spans 15 amino acids. The DNA of the CDR3 is TGTGCCATCGAGACGGGAGGGGGTGGCGCAGATACGCAGTATTTT. It translates to CAIETGGGGADTQYF.

The rearrangement uses TRBV7-2 and TRBJ2-1; TRBD2 aligns across 11 bases. V lost 3 bases and J lost 10; bases outside the gene matches: 8. This CDR3 contains 15 residues. CDR1 SGHTA and CDR2 FQGNSA come from the germline V gene. CDR3 nucleotide sequence: TGTGCCAGCAGCTTCGACAGACTAGCGGGATGGGAGCAGTTCTTC. Amino acid sequence: CASSFDRLAGWEQFF.

The V and J genes are TRBV5-1 and TRBJ2-5; tentative D call: TRBD2 (5 bases). Trimming pared 4 bases from V and 4 bases from J, leaving 11 bases between. This CDR3 contains 13 residues. Germline CDR1 is SGHRS and CDR2 is YFSETQ. Here the CDR3 reads CASSREEGETQYF. For the CDR3, the DNA is TGCGCCAGCAGCCGCGAAGAGGGAGAGACCCAGTACTTC.

The rearrangement uses TRBV11-3 and TRBJ2-7, with TRBD1 matching over 7 bases. Germline CDR1 and CDR2: SGHNT and YENEEA. With V trimmed by 7 bases and J by 11 bases, 8 bases remained unmatched. The CDR3 sequence is 11 residues long. The CDR3 region has the DNA TGTGCCAGCATCAATAAGGGGGCAGAGTACTTC. It is translated as CASINKGAEYF.

Regarding this clone: Other DNA sequences in the same sample also yield this CDR3. The chain uses TRBV4-1 and TRBJ2-1, with 8 nucleotides matching TRBD1. The junction had 3 bases not matched to a gene; V was cut back by 3 bases and J by 2 bases. Germline lookup yields CDR1 MGHRA and CDR2 YSYEKL. The length of the CDR3 is 15 residues. The DNA for the CDR3 is TGCGCCAGCAGCCAGGGACAGGTGCCCTACAATGAGCAGTTCTTC. Protein sequence: CASSQGQVPYNEQFF.

The V call is TRBV19, the J call TRBJ2-7, with TRBD1 identical over 9 bases. This CDR3 region has 14 residues. CDR1 is LNHDA, CDR2 SQIVND, per germline (reference sequence). The V gene end was trimmed by 6 bases and the J gene end by 0 bases; junction bases not matched to a gene: 3. The CDR3 loop reads CASRRTGDSYEQYF. The CDR3 DNA reads TGTGCCAGTAGACGGACAGGGGACTCCTACGAGCAGTACTTC.

The chain has TRBV7-9 and TRBJ1-2; D is perhaps TRBD1 (5 bases). The V and J ends lost 6 bases and 3 bases respectively, with 20 bases between them. The V gene's germline CDR1 is SEHNR and CDR2 FQNEAQ (reference sequence). This CDR3 region has 16 residues. CDR3 sequence (DNA): TGTGCCAGCAGTTTCAGGCGGGACCGAACATACTATGGCTACACCTTC. Translation: CASSFRRDRTYYGYTF.

A single count supports this clone. V is TRBV5-6 and J is TRBJ1-5, with 10 bases that match TRBD1. With V trimmed by 5 bases and J by 10 bases, 12 bases remained unmatched. Per the germline V gene, CDR1 is SGHDT and CDR2 is YYEEEE. There are 15 residues in the CDR3. CDR3 in amino acids: CASSSKGTGAVPQHF. CDR3 nucleotides: TGTGCCAGCAGTTCTAAGGGGACAGGGGCTGTACCCCAGCATTTT.

V and J are TRBV11-2 and TRBJ1-1; D is uncertain. Germline V gives CDR1 SGHAT, CDR2 FQNNGV. Trimming shortened V by 4 bases and J by 6 bases, and 15 bases separated the two germline ends. The CDR3 extends over 14 amino acids. The CDR3 spells CASSSSRNRPEAFF. DNA of the CDR3: TGTGCCAGCAGCTCTTCCCGAAATCGGCCTGAAGCTTTCTTT.

This chain uses TRBV4-2 with TRBJ2-5, with D perhaps matching TRBD2 (5 bases). Deletions cut 1 base from V and 4 bases from J, with 10 bases between. There are 14 residues in the CDR3. Germline V lookup: CDR1 LGHNA, CDR2 YNFKEQ. CDR3 residues: CASSQVLEGETQYF. The CDR3 DNA reads TGTGCCAGCAGCCAAGTACTAGAGGGAGAGACCCAGTACTTC.

The chain couples TRBV28 to TRBJ1-1; 10 nucleotides match TRBD1. The length of the CDR3 is 14 residues. Germline-derived CDR1 and CDR2 are MDHEN and SYDVKM. V lost 9 bases, J lost 0 bases, and 4 bases stayed unmatched. The CDR3 is CASIGTGVNTEAFF. Here the CDR3 DNA reads TGTGCCAGTATTGGGACAGGGGTGAACACTGAAGCTTTCTTT.

The count of this clone is one. The rearrangement links TRBV6-1 to TRBJ1-4; the match to TRBD1 covers 7 bases. V was clipped by 3 bases and J by 8 bases; unmatched bases: 12. CDR1 and CDR2 from the germline V gene are MNHNS and SASEGT. The CDR3 loop spans 16 amino acids. The CDR3 is CASSDRDRLLGEKLFF. DNA of the CDR3: TGTGCCAGCAGTGACCGGGACAGACTTTTGGGAGAAAAACTGTTTTTT.

V usage is TRBV25-1 and J usage is TRBJ2-1; 12 bases fit TRBD2. The CDR3 spans 14 residues. V lost 4 bases to trimming and J lost 9 bases; unmatched junction nucleotides: 4. From germline, CDR1 is MGHDK and CDR2 SYGVNS. The CDR3 DNA sequence: TGTGCCAGCAGTGTACTAGCGGGGGGACGTGAGCAGTTCTTC. Its translation is CASSVLAGGREQFF.

CDR3 residues: CASSLVPGSNQPQHF. The CDR3 DNA follows: TGTGCCAGCAGCCTCGTACCAGGGAGCAATCAGCCCCAGCATTTT. This chain connects TRBV6-1 to TRBJ1-5, with D maybe TRBD1 (5 bases). The germline V gene encodes CDR1 MNHNS and CDR2 SASEGT. This CDR3 contains 15 residues. V was pared by 6 bases and J by 1 base, with 13 bases between.